This TCR beta chain came from a study of blood T cell repertoires in COVID-19. Study overall: Nucleic acid was either cDNA or gDNA, and it came from T cells, B-cell-depleted T cells, or PBMCs.

Germline CDR1 and CDR2: SGHRS and YFSETQ. Trimming cost V 0 bases and J 10 bases, with 16 bases left between them. The CDR3 totals 14 residues. Per the original methods: Amplification from reference gene primers served as the basis for estimated nucleated cell counts. Sequencing used immunoSEQ multiplex PCR; TCRdb keeps in-frame clones, though not all of them. The DNA was the basis for D and trimming; V, J and clone size are from that table. The table has about 250,000 clones, around 89% seen once; the top ten hold under 9.5%. Recruitment covered some 25 US areas and drew participants whose ages spanned about 18 to 90 years. Recovery among Cohort 3 donors was established by two negative PCRs, clearance, or symptom resolution.

The J gene is TRBJ1-1, the V gene TRBV5-1; D remains unclear. Sequencing was carried out using PBMCs or T cells enriched from blood (not recorded which). The TCR originated in a man in his forties or fifties who had recovered from COVID-19. CDR3 amino acids: CASSLDTQDLGAFF. CDR3 bases: TGCGCCAGCAGCTTGGACACGCAGGATCTGGGAGCTTTCTTT.